The source of this T cell receptor beta chain is a study of blood T cell repertoires in COVID-19. Study-level information: Sites in the United States, Italy and Spain provided acute and convalescent COVID-19 samples. T cells, B-cell-depleted T cells, or PBMCs provided the cDNA or gDNA that served as material.

Under the authors' procedure: Amplification of reference gene primers provided the estimated nucleated cell counts. Libraries were prepared by immunoSEQ multiplex PCR; TCRdb keeps only in-frame clonotypes and omits some of them. D and trimming come from the DNA, and the V and J calls and clone size come from that table. The table has around 190,000 clones, about 88% seen once; the top ten hold 4% to 5%. This clone was observed a handful of times. Germline-derived CDR1 and CDR2 are MDHEN and SYDVKM. Trimming stripped 5 bases from V and 2 bases from J, with 10 bases between. CDR3 length: 14 amino acids.

The TCR comes from a woman aged 80 or over with acute or convalescent COVID-19. The V call is TRBV28, the J call TRBJ1-3; no clear D. Input material: peripheral blood. CDR3 in DNA: TGTGCCAGCAGTCCTACTCATCCTGGAAACACCATATATTTT. Residues: CASSPTHPGNTIYF.